This T cell receptor beta chain was documented in a study of circulating and synovial CD4+ cells in juvenile arthritis. Study-level points and caveats: Deeper sequencing increased measured overlap with synovial clonotypes.

Comment on this clone: Its antigen remains unidentified. This sample also contains other DNA sequences that code for the same CDR3.

TCRdb keeps only in-frame clones here, not all; method: immunoSEQ multiplex PCR. Among about 32,000 clones listed, 90% to 95% were seen once. Germline V gene data show CDR1 as LNHNV and CDR2 as YYDKDF (reference sequence). The V end lost 0 bases, the J end lost 1 base, and 9 bases lay between the germline ends. The CDR3 has 15 residues. The sample comprised CD4+ T cells from blood. The TCR sequence derives from a human donor with juvenile idiopathic arthritis. The V and J genes are TRBV15 and TRBJ1-1; D is ambiguous. CDR3: CATSREAPTNTEAFF. DNA of the CDR3: TGTGCCACCAGCAGAGAGGCCCCAACGAACACTGAAGCTTTCTTT.